Presented here are 4 T cell receptor beta chains from one specimen sequenced in a study of early T cells in non-severe SARS-CoV-2 infection (TCRdb year 2021). The library was generated by 5' RACE. Instrument used: NextSeq 500. Starting from the raw public reads, TCRdb applied fastp trimming at Q25, assembled clones with MiXCR and retained in-frame beta chains. Records with the same CDR3 protein are collapsed into one entry carrying the most frequent genes and DNA. The sample yields 60,000 to 90,000 distinct CDR3 sequences; about 17% were counted once. The ten largest account for less than 3.5% of the sample. Input material: whole blood. The receptor source for this set is an adult who was a healthcare worker with PCR-confirmed SARS-CoV-2 infection or an uninfected control (not recorded which).

This clonotype was counted only a few times. J is TRBJ2-7 and V is TRBV7-2; TRBD2 matches 15 bases. Germline CDR1 and CDR2: SGHTA and FQGNSA. CDR3 length equals 16 residues. With 6 bases clipped from V and 6 bases from J, the junction kept 9 bases outside the gene matches. DNA for the CDR3: TGTGCCAGCAGGTTCGGACTAGCGGGAGGGCCCGGCGAGCAGTACTTC. Its protein is CASRFGLAGGPGEQYF.

The sample holds many counts of this clonotype. The chain uses TRBV12-3 or TRBV12-4 and TRBJ2-5; D may be TRBD1 or TRBD2 (5 bases each). V dropped 6 bases and J dropped 2 bases, with 16 bases sitting between them. CDR3 length equals 15 residues. The CDR3 protein is CASSPMRGRQETQYF. As DNA, the CDR3 is TGTGCCAGCAGCCCTATGAGGGGAAGACAAGAGACCCAGTACTTC.

Here the CDR3 DNA reads TGTGCCAGCAGCGTAGGGGGGGACAGCCGGGAAAAACTGTTTTTT. Its protein product is CASSVGGDSREKLFF. This sequence joins TRBV9 and TRBJ1-4, with 7 bases identical to TRBD1. Germline V lookup: CDR1 SGDLS, CDR2 YYNGEE. V gave up 0 bases and J gave up 8 bases; unmatched junction bases: 7. This CDR3 comprises 15 residues.

This clonotype has more than one count but fewer than ten. The chain links TRBV5-6 to TRBJ2-5; TRBD1 is a possible D gene (5 bases). Looked up from germline, CDR1 is SGHDT and CDR2 is YYEEEE. Trimming took off 0 bases at V and 6 bases at J, with 15 bases between the two ends. The CDR3 contains 15 residues. DNA of the CDR3: TGTGCCAGCAGCTTGGGACAGCCCCTTCCACAGACCCAGTACTTC. Protein product: CASSLGQPLPQTQYF.